The sequence of this T cell receptor beta chain was determined in a study of technical replicates of blood from a handful of donors. Here immunoSEQ multiplex PCR was the method, and the copy in TCRdb shows in-frame clones only, minus some. In the table there are tens of thousands of clones, 93% of which are singletons. CDR3 size: 16 residues. Trimming took off 3 bases at V and 2 bases at J, with 17 bases between the two ends. Germline values: CDR1 SGHRS, CDR2 YFSETQ. The source is a human donor in good health. Sequencing was performed on T cells isolated from PBMCs. J is TRBJ1-1 and V is TRBV5-1, with a tentative D call TRBD1 (6 bases). CDR3: CASSSVVTGPNTEAFF. The CDR3 nucleotides read TGCGCCAGCAGCTCGGTAGTTACAGGGCCCAACACTGAAGCTTTCTTT.